The text below deals with one T cell receptor (beta chain). The entry originates in a study of blood T cell repertoires in COVID-19. Across the whole study: The analysed material was cDNA or gDNA that came from T cells, B-cell-depleted T cells, or PBMCs.

CDR1 and CDR2 (germline): SGHDN, FVKESK. The ends were cut back, 5 bases at V and 6 bases at J, with 14 bases in the middle. The CDR3 has 14 residues. In the source study's methods: Amplification with reference gene primers provided the estimates of nucleated cell counts. Profiling relied on immunoSEQ multiplex PCR, and the TCRdb table lists in-frame clones only, not all of them. The DNA gave D and trimming, while V, J and clone size come from that table. The table includes around 130,000 clones, approximately 84% detected once. The TCR was taken from a human donor in a cohort sampled during active COVID-19. This chain connects TRBV14 to TRBJ1-3; D perhaps matches TRBD1 (5 bases). The specimen sequenced was peripheral blood. The CDR3 reads CASSTQQAKNTIYF. The CDR3 coding sequence is TGTGCCAGCAGCACCCAACAGGCAAAAAACACCATATATTTT.